The clone carrying this TCR beta chain was seen a few times. An end of the junction does not agree with germline; a read error may underlie this. TCRdb reprocessed the 5' RACE reads via MiXCR and lists one record per CDR3 protein. Of approximately 190,000 distinct CDR3 sequences in the sample, more than 15% are singletons; the top ten hold over 35%. The germline V gene encodes CDR1 SGHDT and CDR2 YYEEEE. The CDR3 has 14 amino acids. The data belong to a study of identical twins. This sample was shared with a second study, whose subject was T cells expressing NK-cell markers.

The sample was CD8+ T cells sorted from blood. The chain links TRBV5-6 to TRBJ1-1; D is ambiguous. This receptor was identified in a woman under 30 in good health. The CDR3 here is CASSQNRENAEAFF. The CDR3 DNA sequence: TGTGCCAGCAGCCAAAACCGGGAGAACGCTGAAGCTTTCTTT.